These T cell receptor beta chains were read from a single sample in a study of Graves' ophthalmopathy and Graves' hyperthyroidism. In TCRdb, the multiplex PCR reads were re-called with MiXCR into one record per CDR3 protein. This sample carries around 470,000 distinct CDR3 sequences, approximately 15% of them seen once, and the ten largest clones take about 9.4%. Sequenced sample: blood. Receptors were obtained from a young woman with Graves' ophthalmopathy. The CDR3 runs from the conserved cysteine through the conserved F or W. A D gene is named only where the DNA matches it firmly. Size is omitted from some rows. Given values are once, few, many or a class for expanded clones.

D | J | V | size | CDR3 | DNA
NA | TRBJ1-1 | TRBV19 | many | CASSSTAALGTEAFF | TGTGCCAGTAGTTCAACGGCAGCCCTGGGCACTGAAGCTTTCTTT
TRBD1 | TRBJ2-6 | TRBV5-1 | many | CASRSIGQGLSGANVLTF | TGCGCCAGCAGATCGATTGGACAGGGCTTGTCTGGGGCCAACGTCCTGACTTTC
NA | TRBJ1-1 | TRBV20-1 | many | CSARDPGMRGAFF | TGCAGTGCTAGAGATCCGGGGATGCGGGGAGCTTTCTTT
TRBD2 | TRBJ2-5 | TRBV7-3 | many | CASSLTGTSRETQYF | TGTGCCAGCAGCTTAACCGGGACTAGTCGGGAGACCCAGTACTTC
NA | TRBJ2-2 | TRBV7-8 | many | CASSLGGHTGELFF | TGTGCCAGCAGCCTCGGGGGACACACCGGGGAGCTGTTTTTT
NA | TRBJ2-7 | TRBV7-2 | many | CASSTGTLPGEQYF | TGTGCCAGCAGCACCGGGACACTACCGGGAGAGCAGTACTTC
NA | TRBJ2-7 | TRBV6-5 | many | CASSYSSRTEQYF | TGTGCCAGCAGTTACTCGTCGAGGACCGAGCAGTACTTC
NA | TRBJ2-5 | TRBV6-1 | many | CASNFNGGETQYF | TGTGCCAGCAACTTCAATGGGGGGGAGACCCAGTACTTC
NA | TRBJ1-6 | TRBV10-3 | many | CAISETRAAPSNSPLHF | TGTGCCATCAGTGAAACACGGGCGGCACCCTCCAATTCACCCCTCCACTTT
NA | TRBJ1-1 | TRBV20-1 | many | CSAAGTSPNTEAFF | TGCAGTGCCGCGGGGACCTCGCCAAACACTGAAGCTTTCTTT
NA | TRBJ2-7 | TRBV9 | many | CASSVDPRTYEQYF | TGTGCCAGCAGCGTAGACCCGAGAACCTACGAGCAGTACTTC
NA | TRBJ1-1 | TRBV10-3 | many | CAISESSGDTEAFF | TGTGCCATCAGTGAGTCGTCAGGGGACACTGAAGCTTTCTTT
TRBD1 | TRBJ1-1 | TRBV12-3/TRBV12-4 | NA | CASSLQGVNTESFF | TGTGCCAGCAGTCTGCAGGGGGTGAACACTGAATCTTTCTTT
NA | TRBJ2-5 | TRBV28 | many | CASSFGPVGTQYF | TGTGCCAGCAGTTTCGGGCCCGTCGGGACCCAGTACTTC
NA | TRBJ2-5 | TRBV18 | few | CASSPKQEVGETQYF | TGTGCCAGCTCACCTAAACAGGAGGTAGGAGAGACCCAGTACTTC
NA | TRBJ1-5 | TRBV12-3/TRBV12-4 | many | CASSLRSNQPQHF | TGTGCCAGCAGTTTAAGGAGCAATCAGCCCCAGCATTTT
NA | TRBJ2-7 | TRBV20-1 | many | CSARWDVSYEQYF | TGCAGTGCTAGGTGGGATGTCTCCTACGAGCAGTACTTC
NA | TRBJ1-1 | TRBV30 | many | CAWMAAMNTEAFF | TGTGCCTGGATGGCTGCTATGAACACTGAAGCTTTCTTT
NA | TRBJ2-5 | TRBV6-1 | many | CASIGGSFSGGRETQYF | TGTGCCAGCATCGGCGGGTCATTTTCGGGGGGCCGGGAGACCCAGTACTTC
TRBD1 | TRBJ1-5 | TRBV2 | many | CASTGTGSNQPQHF | TGTGCCAGCACCGGGACAGGGAGCAATCAGCCCCAGCATTTT
TRBD1 | TRBJ2-5 | TRBV24-1 | NA | CATSDLRTGQETQYF | TGTGCCACCAGTGATTTGCGGACAGGTCAAGAGACCCAGTACTTC
NA | TRBJ1-2 | TRBV12-3/TRBV12-4 | NA | CASSLGQTNQYGYTF | TGTGCCAGCAGTCTAGGACAGACCAATCAGTATGGCTACACCTTC
NA | TRBJ1-5 | TRBV6-1 | many | CASSSIHQPQHF | TGTGCCAGCAGCTCTATCCATCAGCCCCAGCATTTT
NA | TRBJ2-7 | TRBV20-1 | many | CSAGDTAAPSYEQYF | TGCAGTGCTGGGGACACCGCGGCCCCCTCCTACGAGCAGTACTTC
TRBD1 | TRBJ1-1 | TRBV9 | NA | CASSDSRQGGTEAFF | TGTGCCAGCAGCGACTCCCGACAGGGGGGTACTGAAGCTTTCTTT
NA | TRBJ1-5 | TRBV15 | many | CATSRELDQPQHF | TGTGCCACCAGCAGAGAACTTGATCAGCCCCAGCATTTT
NA | TRBJ1-1 | TRBV18 | many | CTSSRSGTFVNTEAFF | TGTACCAGCTCACGCTCCGGGACATTTGTGAACACTGAAGCTTTCTTT